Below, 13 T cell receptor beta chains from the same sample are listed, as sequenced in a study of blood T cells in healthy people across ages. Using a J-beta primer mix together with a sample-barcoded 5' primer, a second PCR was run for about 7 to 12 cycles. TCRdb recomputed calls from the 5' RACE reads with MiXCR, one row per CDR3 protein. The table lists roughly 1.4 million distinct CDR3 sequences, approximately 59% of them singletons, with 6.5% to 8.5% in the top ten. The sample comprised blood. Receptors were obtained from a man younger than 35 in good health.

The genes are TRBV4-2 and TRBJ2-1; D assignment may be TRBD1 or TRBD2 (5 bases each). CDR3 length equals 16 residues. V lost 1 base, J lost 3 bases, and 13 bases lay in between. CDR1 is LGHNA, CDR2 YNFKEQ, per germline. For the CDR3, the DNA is TGTGCCAGCAGCCAAGGGGGGACCCAACACTACAATGAGCAGTTCTTC. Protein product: CASSQGGTQHYNEQFF.

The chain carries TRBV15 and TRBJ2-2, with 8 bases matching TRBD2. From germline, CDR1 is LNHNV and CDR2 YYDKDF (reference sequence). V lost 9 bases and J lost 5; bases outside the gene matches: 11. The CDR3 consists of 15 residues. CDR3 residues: CATSAGVESTGELFF. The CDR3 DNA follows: TGTGCCACTTCAGCGGGAGTAGAATCGACCGGGGAGCTGTTTTTT.

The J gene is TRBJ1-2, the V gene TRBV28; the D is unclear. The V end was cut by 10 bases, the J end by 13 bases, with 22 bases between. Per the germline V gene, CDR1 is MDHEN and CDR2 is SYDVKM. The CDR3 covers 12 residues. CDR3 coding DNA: TGTGCCACGATAGCGGGCGGCTGCGACTCCACCTTC. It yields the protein CATIAGGCDSTF.

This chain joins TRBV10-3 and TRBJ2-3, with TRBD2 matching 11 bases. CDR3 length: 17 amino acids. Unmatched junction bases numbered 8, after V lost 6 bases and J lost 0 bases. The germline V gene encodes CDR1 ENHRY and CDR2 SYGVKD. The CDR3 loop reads CAISSGTSGRSTDTQYF. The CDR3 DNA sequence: TGTGCCATCAGCTCCGGGACTAGCGGCCGAAGCACAGATACGCAGTATTTT.

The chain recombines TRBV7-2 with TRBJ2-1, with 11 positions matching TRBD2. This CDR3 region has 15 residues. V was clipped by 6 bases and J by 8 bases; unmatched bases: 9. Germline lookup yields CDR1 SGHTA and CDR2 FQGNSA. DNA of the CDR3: TGTGCCAGCAGAAGGATAGCGGGGGGGCCATATGAGCAGTTCTTC. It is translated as CASRRIAGGPYEQFF.

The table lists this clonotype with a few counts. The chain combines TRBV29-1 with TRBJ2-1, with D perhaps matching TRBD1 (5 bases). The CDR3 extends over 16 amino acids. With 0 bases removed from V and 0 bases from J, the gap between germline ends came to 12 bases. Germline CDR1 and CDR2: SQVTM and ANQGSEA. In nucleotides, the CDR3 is TGCAGCGTTGAAGAGTTTCAGGGAAGCTCCTACAATGAGCAGTTCTTC. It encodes CSVEEFQGSSYNEQFF.

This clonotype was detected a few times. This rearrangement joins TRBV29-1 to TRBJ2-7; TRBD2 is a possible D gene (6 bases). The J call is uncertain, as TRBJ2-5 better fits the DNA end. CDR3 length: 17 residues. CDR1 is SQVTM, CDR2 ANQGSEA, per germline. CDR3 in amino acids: CSADFLEEGPRGETQYF. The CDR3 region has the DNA TGCAGCGCTGACTTTCTGGAGGAGGGTCCCCGAGGGGAGACCCAGTACTTC.

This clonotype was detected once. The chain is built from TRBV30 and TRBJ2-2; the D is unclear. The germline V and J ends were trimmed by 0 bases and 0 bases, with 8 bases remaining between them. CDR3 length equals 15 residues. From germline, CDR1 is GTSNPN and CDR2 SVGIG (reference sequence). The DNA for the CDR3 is TGTGCCTGGAGTGTAAGATCGGCGAACACCGGGGAGCTGTTTTTT. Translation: CAWSVRSANTGELFF.

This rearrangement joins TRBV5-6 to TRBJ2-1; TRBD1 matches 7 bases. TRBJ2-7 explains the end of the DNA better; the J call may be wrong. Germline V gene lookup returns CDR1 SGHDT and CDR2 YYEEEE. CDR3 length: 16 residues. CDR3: CASSFTGDVYLDEQYF. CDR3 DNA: TGTGCCAGCAGCTTTACAGGGGACGTTTATCTGGATGAGCAGTACTTC.

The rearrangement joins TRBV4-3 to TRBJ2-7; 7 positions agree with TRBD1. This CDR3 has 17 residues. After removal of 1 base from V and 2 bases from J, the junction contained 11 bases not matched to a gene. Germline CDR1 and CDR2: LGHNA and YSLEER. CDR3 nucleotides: TGCGCCAGCAGCCAAGGCTACAGGGGTCCTCTTACCTACGAGCAGTACTTC. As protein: CASSQGYRGPLTYEQYF.

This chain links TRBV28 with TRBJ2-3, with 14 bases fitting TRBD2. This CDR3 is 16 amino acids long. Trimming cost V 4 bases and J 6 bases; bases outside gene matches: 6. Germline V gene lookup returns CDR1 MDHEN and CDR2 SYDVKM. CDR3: CASSSRTSGGLDTQYF. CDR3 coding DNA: TGTGCCAGCAGTTCAAGGACTAGCGGGGGGCTCGATACGCAGTATTTT.

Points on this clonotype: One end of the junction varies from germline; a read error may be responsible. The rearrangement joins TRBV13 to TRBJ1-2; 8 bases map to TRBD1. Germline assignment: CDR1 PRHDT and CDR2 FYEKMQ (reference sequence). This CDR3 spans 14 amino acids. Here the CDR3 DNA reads TGTGCCGGCAGCTCTCGGACAGGGAACTATGGCTACACCTTC. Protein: CAGSSRTGNYGYTF.

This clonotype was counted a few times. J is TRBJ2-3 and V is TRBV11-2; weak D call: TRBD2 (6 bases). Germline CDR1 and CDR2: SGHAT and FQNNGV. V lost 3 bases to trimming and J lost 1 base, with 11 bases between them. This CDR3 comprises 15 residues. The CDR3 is CASSFLDYGTDTQYF. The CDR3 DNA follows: TGTGCCAGCAGCTTCCTGGACTACGGCACAGATACGCAGTATTTT.